One sample yielded the 8 T cell receptor beta chains listed below, sequenced in a study of cytomegalovirus exposure and HLA in healthy donors. PCR was performed using 60 Vbeta and 13 Jbeta primers. Profiling relied on immunoSEQ multiplex PCR, and the TCRdb table lists in-frame clones only, not all of them. The top ten clones hold around 0.74% of a sample with under 200,000 clones, 65% to 80% of them seen once. Sequencing was performed on PBMCs. The source is a woman between 40 and 50 years old in good health and CMV-seronegative.

A note on this clone: The same CDR3 can be traced to other DNA sequences in this sample. The chain recombines TRBV9 with TRBJ2-5, with no clear D. The CDR3 runs 15 residues. The germline gives CDR1 SGDLS, CDR2 YYNGEE. Trimming cost V 0 bases and J 1 base, with 10 bases left between them. The DNA for the CDR3 is TGTGCCAGCAGCGTAGGCCTCAACTTCCAAGAGACCCAGTACTTC. This codes for CASSVGLNFQETQYF.

The V and J genes are TRBV5-1 and TRBJ2-1; tentatively, D is TRBD1 (6 bases). The CDR3 loop spans 14 amino acids. Between the trimmed V and J ends, which lost 4 bases and 6 bases, there was a span of 14 bases. Germline V lookup: CDR1 SGHRS, CDR2 YFSETQ. CDR3 coding DNA: TGCGCCAGCAGCCAGGGGTTTCCCCCCAATGAGCAGTTCTTC. This sequence encodes CASSQGFPPNEQFF.

The rearrangement uses TRBV7-2 and TRBJ1-5; no clear D gene. Per germline, CDR1 SGHTA and CDR2 FQGNSA. The CDR3 has 15 amino acids. Deletions cut 0 bases from V and 5 bases from J, with 11 bases between. DNA for the CDR3: TGTGCCAGCAGCTTAGCAGGGAGGTCGGATCAGCCCCAGCATTTT. Amino acid sequence: CASSLAGRSDQPQHF.

This clone was counted only a few times. This rearrangement joins TRBV5-1 to TRBJ1-1; D might be TRBD1 (5 bases). Germline V gene lookup returns CDR1 SGHRS and CDR2 YFSETQ. The CDR3 spans 12 residues. Trimming shortened V by 7 bases and J by 6 bases, and 13 bases separated the two germline ends. Here the CDR3 DNA reads TGCGCCAGCGCAGGGTTCGATTCTGAAGCTTTCTTT. Translated: CASAGFDSEAFF.

This chain uses TRBV5-6 with TRBJ2-3; 7 positions agree with TRBD2. V was pared by 2 bases and J by 2 bases, with 5 bases of the junction left unmatched. The germline V gene encodes CDR1 SGHDT and CDR2 YYEEEE. The CDR3 is 15 residues long. The CDR3 coding sequence is TGTGCCAGCAGCTTCCTCAGCGGGAACACAGATACGCAGTATTTT. It translates to CASSFLSGNTDTQYF.

V usage is TRBV11-3 and J usage is TRBJ2-1, with D possibly being TRBD2 (6 bases). There are 16 residues in the CDR3. V lost 4 bases and J lost 0, with 13 bases in between. Germline values: CDR1 SGHNT, CDR2 YENEEA. The CDR3 coding sequence is TGTGCCAGCAGCTCCGGGACTCCGGGCTCCTACAATGAGCAGTTCTTC. This translates into CASSSGTPGSYNEQFF.

The J gene is TRBJ1-3, the V gene TRBV19; perhaps TRBD1 as D (5 bases). The CDR3 covers 16 residues. With 3 bases removed from V and 0 bases from J, the gap between germline ends came to 12 bases. Germline assignment: CDR1 LNHDA and CDR2 SQIVND (reference sequence). The CDR3 loop reads CASSMGLDISGNTIYF. The CDR3 coding sequence is TGTGCCAGTAGTATGGGGCTCGACATCTCTGGAAACACCATATATTTT.

The CDR3 spells CASSPHEGYTF. The CDR3, as DNA: TGTGCCAGCAGCCCCCATGAGGGCTACACCTTC. The rearrangement uses TRBV5-6 and TRBJ1-2; D gene ambiguous. This CDR3 comprises 11 residues. In germline, CDR1 is SGHDT, CDR2 YYEEEE. V was cut by 4 bases and J by 8 bases, with 9 bases left in between.